These T cell receptor beta chains were read from a single sample in a study of OX40 agonist ivuxolimab in advanced cancers. Only in-frame clones appear in the TCRdb table, and some are missing; sequencing was by immunoSEQ multiplex PCR. The sample includes tens of thousands of clones, over 80% seen only once; the top ten take approximately 8%. The sample was CD4+ or CD8+ T cells sorted from blood, taken in a trial of the OX40 agonist ivuxolimab. Source of these receptors: an adult with an advanced solid tumor such as melanoma, head and neck, liver or kidney cancer. CDR3s include the opening cysteine and the closing phenylalanine or tryptophan. A D gene is named only where the DNA matches it firmly. A row's size may be missing; if present it is once, few, many or a size class.

TRBJ2-7	13	TRBV27	NA	NA	TGTGCCAGCAGTTCCCCCGCCCTTTACGAGCAGTACTTC	CASSSPALYEQYF
TRBJ1-4	12	TRBV6-1	NA	NA	TGTGCCAGCAGTGACCCGCCCGGAAAACTGTTTTTT	CASSDPPGKLFF
TRBJ1-5	13	TRBV4-1	TRBD1	few	TGCGCCAGCAGCCAGGACAGGAATCAGCCCCAGCATTTT	CASSQDRNQPQHF
TRBJ1-4	13	TRBV29-1	TRBD1	NA	TGCAGCGTCTCCGGGACAGGGGACGAAAAACTGTTTTTT	CSVSGTGDEKLFF
TRBJ2-5	14	TRBV4-3	NA	NA	TGCGCCAGCAGCCACAGCCGGGGCCTAGAGACCCAGTACTTC	CASSHSRGLETQYF
TRBJ1-6	15	TRBV7-2	TRBD1	NA	TGTGCCAGCAGCTGGGGACAGGGCTATCGTTCACCCCTCCACTTT	CASSWGQGYRSPLHF
TRBJ2-7	13	TRBV16	NA	NA	TGTGCCAGCAGCCGATACAGGATCCACGAGCAGTACTTC	CASSRYRIHEQYF
TRBJ2-7	15	TRBV4-2	TRBD1	NA	TGTGCCAGCAGCCGGAGCCGACAGGGGGCCGGCGAGCAGTACTTC	CASSRSRQGAGEQYF
TRBJ2-2	14	TRBV7-9	NA	NA	TGTGCCGCACTGAAACAGGGAACCACCGGGGAGCTGTTTTTT	CAALKQGTTGELFF
TRBJ2-2	16	TRBV6-5	TRBD1	NA	TGTGCCAGCAGTTCCGAGGGACAGGGGGCGGTCGGGGAGCTGTTTTTT	CASSSEGQGAVGELFF
TRBJ2-2	12	TRBV7-6	NA	NA	TGTGCCAGCAGCTACAGGAGCGGGGAGCTGTTTTTT	CASSYRSGELFF
TRBJ1-5	18	TRBV5-5	TRBD1	few	TGTGCCAGCAGCCCTTCGACAGGGGAATACTATAGCAATCAGCCCCAGCATTTT	CASSPSTGEYYSNQPQHF
TRBJ2-6	17	TRBV7-3	TRBD2	NA	TGTGCCAGCAGCTTGGGCCAGGGAGGGTCTGGGGCCAACGTCCTGACTTTC	CASSLGQGGSGANVLTF
TRBJ1-1	15	TRBV4-1	NA	NA	TGCGCCAGCAGCCAAGGAGTAAACGGTAGGACTGAAGCTTTCTTT	CASSQGVNGRTEAFF
TRBJ2-7	13	TRBV27	NA	NA	TGTGCCAGCAGCCTCCGGGGATCCTACGAGCAGTACTTC	CASSLRGSYEQYF
TRBJ2-5	14	TRBV9	NA	NA	TGTGCCAGCAGCGCTTCCGGGACGCAAGAGACCCAGTACTTC	CASSASGTQETQYF
TRBJ2-7	14	TRBV30	NA	NA	TGTGCCTGGAGTGCGGTGGGCAGGGGGGACGAGCAGTACTTC	CAWSAVGRGDEQYF
TRBJ1-5	16	TRBV15	TRBD1	NA	TGTGCCACGAGGTTAAAGGGACAGGGACACAATCAGCCCCAGCATTTT	CATRLKGQGHNQPQHF
TRBJ2-3	17	TRBV9	TRBD2	NA	TGTGCCAGCAGCGTAGGAATAGCGGGGGGGAGCACAGATACGCAGTATTTT	CASSVGIAGGSTDTQYF
TRBJ2-2	17	TRBV27	TRBD1	few	TGTGCCAGCAGTTTATCGAAGGGGACAGGGACCACCGGGGAGCTGTTTTTT	CASSLSKGTGTTGELFF
TRBJ2-7	15	TRBV10-3	TRBD1	NA	TGTGCCATCAGTGACCACGGACAGGGGGCAGGTGAGCAGTACTTC	CAISDHGQGAGEQYF
TRBJ2-1	15	TRBV13	NA	once	TGTGCCAGCAGCCCCGTAGGGGGGGCGGATAATGAGCAGTTCTTC	CASSPVGGADNEQFF
TRBJ2-7	19	TRBV11-2	TRBD2	NA	TGTGCCAGCAGCTCACACGGGACTAGCGGGGTCCCTAGGGGGGACGAGCAGTACTTC	CASSSHGTSGVPRGDEQYF
TRBJ1-4	15	TRBV27	NA	NA	TGTGCCAGCAGTTTATGGCCGGGGTTAGATGAAAAACTGTTTTTT	CASSLWPGLDEKLFF
TRBJ1-1	15	TRBV7-8	NA	NA	TGTGCCAGCAGCTTAGTGGAAGGGAGGCACACTGAAGCTTTCTTT	CASSLVEGRHTEAFF
TRBJ2-3	13	TRBV7-9	NA	NA	TGTGCCAGCAGCTCGCCGGGAACAGATACGCAGTATTTT	CASSSPGTDTQYF
TRBJ1-1	15	TRBV27	NA	NA	TGTGCCAGCAGTTTATCGGAGGGCGCGAACACTGAAGCTTTCTTT	CASSLSEGANTEAFF
TRBJ1-2	18	TRBV6-4	TRBD1	NA	TGTGCCAGCAGTGACTCGGAGAGGGGGCGCCTCCTTAACTATGGCTACACCTTC	CASSDSERGRLLNYGYTF
TRBJ2-7	16	TRBV7-6	NA	NA	TGTGCCAGCAGCCGGGGCCAGGGGAGGTCCTCCTACGAGCAGTACTTC	CASSRGQGRSSYEQYF
TRBJ1-5	15	TRBV27	TRBD1	NA	TGTGCCACGGGGACAGGGGTACCTCAGGGTCAGCCCCAGCATTTT	CATGTGVPQGQPQHF
TRBJ2-6	14	TRBV7-6	NA	NA	TGTGCCAGCAGCTTAGGTCTTGGGGCCAACGTCCTGACTTTC	CASSLGLGANVLTF
TRBJ1-2	10	TRBV6-4	NA	NA	TGTGCCAGTTCCCCCAATGGCTACACCTTC	CASSPNGYTF
TRBJ2-3	15	TRBV6-1	TRBD1	NA	TGTGCCAGCAGTGGAAGCCAGGGGGCCACAGATACGCAGTATTTT	CASSGSQGATDTQYF
TRBJ2-7	11	TRBV5-1	NA	NA	TGCGCCAGCAGCTTCGCGTACGAGCAGTACTTC	CASSFAYEQYF
TRBJ2-7	15	TRBV6-4	NA	NA	TGTGCCAGCAGTGACCTGGAGGGGACCCGCCGCGAGCAGTACTTC	CASSDLEGTRREQYF
TRBJ1-2	15	TRBV9	TRBD1	NA	TGTGCCAGCAGCCCAGACAGGGGGGTCGTTAATGGCTACACCTTC	CASSPDRGVVNGYTF
TRBJ2-1	15	TRBV9	TRBD2	NA	TGTGCCAGCAGCACCCCGACTAGCCGGAGAGATGAGCAGTTCTTC	CASSTPTSRRDEQFF
TRBJ2-5	15	TRBV9	TRBD2	NA	TGTGCCAGCAGCGTAGGAGCGGGGGGGGCAGAGACCCAGTACTTC	CASSVGAGGAETQYF
TRBJ1-6	21	TRBV27	NA	NA	TGTGCCAGCAGTTTAAGGCCCCCAGGGGACTTCCTCAGCTCCTATAATTCACCCCTCCACTTT	CASSLRPPGDFLSSYNSPLHF
TRBJ2-1	18	TRBV7-3	NA	NA	TGTGCCAGCAGCTTAGGCTGGACCGATTCGGCTTCCTACAATGAGCAGTTCTTC	CASSLGWTDSASYNEQFF